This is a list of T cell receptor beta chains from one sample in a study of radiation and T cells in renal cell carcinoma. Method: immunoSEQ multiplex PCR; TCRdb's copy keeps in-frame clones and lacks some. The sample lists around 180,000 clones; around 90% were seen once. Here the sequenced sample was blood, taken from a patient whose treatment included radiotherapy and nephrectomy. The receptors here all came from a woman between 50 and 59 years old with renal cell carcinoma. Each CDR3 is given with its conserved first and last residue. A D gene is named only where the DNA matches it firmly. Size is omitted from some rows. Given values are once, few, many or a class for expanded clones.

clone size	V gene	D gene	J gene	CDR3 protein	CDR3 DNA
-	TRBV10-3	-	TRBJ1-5	CAISESVGSNQPQHF	TGTGCCATCAGTGAGTCTGTAGGGTCTAATCAGCCCCAGCATTTT
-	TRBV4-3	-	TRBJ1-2	CASSQDVRVYGYTF	TGCGCCAGCAGCCAAGATGTTAGGGTCTATGGCTACACCTTC
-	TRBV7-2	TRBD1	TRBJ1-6	CASSLTGDSPLHF	TGTGCCAGCAGCTTAACAGGGGATTCACCCCTCCACTTT
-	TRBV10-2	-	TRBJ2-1	CASRLDSNEQFF	TGCGCCAGCAGGCTGGACAGCAATGAGCAGTTCTTC
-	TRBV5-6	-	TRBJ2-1	CASSFRDPGYNEQFF	TGTGCCAGCAGCTTCCGGGACCCGGGGTATAATGAGCAGTTCTTC
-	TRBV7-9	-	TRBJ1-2	CASSSPAGALLISYTF	TGTGCCAGCAGCTCCCCGGCAGGGGCCCTTTTAATTAGCTACACCTTC
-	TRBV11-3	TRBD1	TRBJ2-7	CASSQGFEYEQYF	TGTGCCAGTTCACAGGGGTTTGAGTACGAGCAGTACTTC
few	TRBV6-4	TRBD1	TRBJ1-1	CASKGTDNTEAFF	TGTGCCAGCAAAGGGACAGACAACACTGAAGCTTTCTTT
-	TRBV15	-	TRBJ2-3	CATSRLTGSADTQYF	TGTGCCACCAGCAGACTTACAGGGTCGGCAGATACGCAGTATTTT
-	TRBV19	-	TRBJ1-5	CASSMSRAQHF	TGTGCCAGTAGTATGAGCCGGGCCCAGCATTTT
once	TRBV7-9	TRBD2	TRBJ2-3	CASSPGGLYDTQYF	TGTGCCAGCAGCCCGGGGGGGCTTTATGATACGCAGTATTTT
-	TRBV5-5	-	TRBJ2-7	CASSLRWQKGHEQYF	TGTGCCAGCAGCTTGAGGTGGCAGAAAGGCCACGAGCAGTACTTC
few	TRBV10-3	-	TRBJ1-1	CAISEGLNAEAFF	TGTGCCATCAGTGAGGGGCTAAACGCTGAAGCTTTCTTT
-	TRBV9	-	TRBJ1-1	CASSREGPRVTEAFF	TGTGCCAGCAGCCGGGAGGGACCCCGGGTAACTGAAGCTTTCTTT
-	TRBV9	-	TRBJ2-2	CASSALTENTGELFF	TGTGCCAGCAGCGCTTTGACAGAGAACACCGGGGAGCTGTTTTTT
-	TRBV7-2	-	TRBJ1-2	CASSLASGSYGYTF	TGTGCCAGCAGCTTAGCGTCAGGGTCCTATGGCTACACCTTC
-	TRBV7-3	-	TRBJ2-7	CASSTSSQGGYEQYF	TGTGCCAGCAGCACGTCGAGCCAGGGAGGCTACGAGCAGTACTTC
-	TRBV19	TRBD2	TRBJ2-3	CASSIAGGGTDTQYF	TGTGCCAGTAGTATAGCGGGCGGGGGGACAGATACGCAGTATTTT
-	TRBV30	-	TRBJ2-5	CAADLLASDQETQYF	TGTGCCGCGGATCTGTTAGCGAGTGATCAAGAGACCCAGTACTTC
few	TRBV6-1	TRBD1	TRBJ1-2	CASSQGQGNYYGYTF	TGTGCCAGCAGTCAAGGACAGGGTAATTACTATGGCTACACCTTC
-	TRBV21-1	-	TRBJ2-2	CARPQRDRQGATIGTGELFF	TGTGCCAGGCCGCAAAGAGATCGTCAGGGGGCTACGATTGGCACCGGGGAGCTGTTTTTT
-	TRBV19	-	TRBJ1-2	CASSMWDGYGYTF	TGTGCCAGTAGTATGTGGGACGGCTATGGCTACACCTTC